Presented here are 3 T cell receptor beta chains from one specimen sequenced in a study of blood T cell repertoires in COVID-19. Data came from immunoSEQ multiplex PCR; TCRdb stores just in-frame clones and leaves some out. The sample records 68,000 or so clones, around 80% being singletons. The specimen was peripheral blood. The receptors were gathered from a human donor in a cohort sampled during active COVID-19.

The J gene is TRBJ2-7, the V gene TRBV6-6; 11 positions match TRBD2. Trimming cost V 6 bases and J 0 bases; bases outside gene matches: 7. The germline gives CDR1 MNHNY, CDR2 SVGAGI (reference sequence). This CDR3 is 16 amino acids long. CDR3 nucleotides: TGTGCCAGCAGCCAGATTAGCGGGGGGGCCTCCTACGAGCAGTACTTC. Translated: CASSQISGGASYEQYF.

The DNA for the CDR3 is TGTGCCAGCACCCAAACTGGAAACACCATATATTTT. It specifies CASTQTGNTIYF. V usage is TRBV7-9 and J usage is TRBJ1-3; D gene ambiguous. Germline V lookup: CDR1 SEHNR, CDR2 FQNEAQ (reference sequence). CDR3 length: 12 amino acids. V was cut by 7 bases and J by 2 bases, with 6 bases left in between.

This chain links TRBV28 with TRBJ2-1; 8 nucleotides line up with TRBD2. CDR1 is MDHEN, CDR2 SYDVKM, per germline. CDR3 length equals 14 residues. V trimming: 11 bases; J trimming: 4 bases; junction bases outside the gene matches: 10. This chain's CDR3 is CAGAGSGIYNEQFF. CDR3 in DNA: TGTGCCGGAGCAGGTAGCGGGATTTACAATGAGCAGTTCTTC. Based on the CDR3 plus reference TRBV28 and TRBJ2-1, the full variable domain is DVKVTQSSRYLVKRTGEKVFLECVQDMDHENMFWYRQDPGLGLRLIYFSYDVKMKEKGDIPEGYSVSREKKERFSLILESASTNQTSMYLCAGAGSGIYNEQFFGPGTRLTVL.